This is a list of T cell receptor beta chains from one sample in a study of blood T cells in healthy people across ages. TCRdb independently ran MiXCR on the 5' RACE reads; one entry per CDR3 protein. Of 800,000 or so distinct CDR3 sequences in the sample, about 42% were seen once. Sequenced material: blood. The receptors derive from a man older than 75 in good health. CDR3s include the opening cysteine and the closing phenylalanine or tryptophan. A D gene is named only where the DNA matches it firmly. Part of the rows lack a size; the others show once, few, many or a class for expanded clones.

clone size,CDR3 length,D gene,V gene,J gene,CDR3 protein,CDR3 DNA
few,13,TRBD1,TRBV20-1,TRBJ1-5,CSAEDRGTQPQHF,TGCAGTGCCGAGGACAGGGGGACTCAGCCCCAGCATTTT
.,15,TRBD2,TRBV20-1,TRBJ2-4,CSASGRERLGNIQYF,TGCAGTGCCTCGGGGCGGGAGCGGTTAGGAAACATTCAGTACTTC
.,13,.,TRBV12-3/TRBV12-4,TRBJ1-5,CASSFGVGQPQHF,TGTGCCAGCAGTTTCGGGGTGGGGCAGCCCCAGCATTTT
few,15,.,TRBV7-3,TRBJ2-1,CASSPGLANNNEQFF,TGTGCCAGCAGCCCGGGACTCGCTAACAACAATGAGCAGTTCTTC
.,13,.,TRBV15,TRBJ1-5,CATSSTSGQKRHF,TGTGCCACCAGCAGCACCTCCGGACAGAAAAGGCATTTT
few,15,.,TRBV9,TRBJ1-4,CASSVAVGANEKLFF,TGTGCCAGCAGCGTAGCGGTAGGGGCTAATGAAAAACTGTTTTTT
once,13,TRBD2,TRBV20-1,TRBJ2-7,CSARVAGEAEQYF,TGCAGTGCTAGAGTAGCGGGAGAAGCCGAGCAGTACTTC
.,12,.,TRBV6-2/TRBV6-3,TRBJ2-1,CATEDPPGGKFF,TGTGCCACCGAGGACCCCCCCGGGGGAAAGTTCTTC
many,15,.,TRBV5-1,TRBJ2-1,CASRSAPDSFNEQFF,TGCGCCAGCCGCTCGGCCCCGGACAGTTTCAATGAGCAGTTCTTC
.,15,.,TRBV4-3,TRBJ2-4,CASNNWVVLKNIQYF,TGCGCCAGCAACAACTGGGTAGTCCTTAAAAACATTCAGTACTTC
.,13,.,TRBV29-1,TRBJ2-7,CSVELGAAHEQYF,TGCAGCGTTGAGCTGGGCGCGGCCCACGAGCAGTACTTC
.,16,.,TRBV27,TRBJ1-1,CASSMASGGIGTEAFF,TGTGCCAGCAGTATGGCATCGGGGGGCATCGGCACTGAAGCTTTCTTT
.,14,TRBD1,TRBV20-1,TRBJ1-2,CSAREWTGARGYTF,TGCAGTGCTAGAGAGTGGACAGGCGCAAGGGGCTACACCTTC
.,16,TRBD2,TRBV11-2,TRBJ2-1,CASSLVTSGRFIEQFF,TGTGCCAGCAGCTTAGTAACGAGCGGGAGATTTATTGAGCAGTTCTTC
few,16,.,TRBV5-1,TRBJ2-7,CASSERQGRSSYEQYF,TGCGCCAGCAGTGAACGGCAGGGCAGAAGCTCCTACGAGCAGTACTTC
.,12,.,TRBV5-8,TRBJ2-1,CASSGPGCEQFF,TGTGCCAGCAGCGGTCCAGGGTGCGAGCAGTTCTTC
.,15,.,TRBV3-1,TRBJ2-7,CASSQDAGRSYEQYF,TGTGCCAGCAGCCAAGATGCCGGGAGAAGCTACGAGCAGTACTTC
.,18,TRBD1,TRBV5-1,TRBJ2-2,CASSRTGTGSRDTGELFF,TGCGCCAGCAGCCGGACCGGGACAGGGAGTAGGGACACCGGGGAGCTGTTTTTT
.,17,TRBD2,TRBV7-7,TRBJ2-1,CASSSNDRTSSYNEQFF,TGTGCCAGCAGCTCCAACGATAGGACTAGCTCCTACAATGAGCAGTTCTTC
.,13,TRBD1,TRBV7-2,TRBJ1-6,CASSENRGSPLHF,TGTGCCAGCAGCGAAAACAGGGGTTCACCCCTCCACTTT
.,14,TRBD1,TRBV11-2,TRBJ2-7,CASSFGTGWYEQYF,TGTGCCAGCAGCTTCGGGACAGGGTGGTACGAGCAGTACTTC
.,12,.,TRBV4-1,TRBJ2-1,CASSPTNNEQFF,TGCGCCAGCAGCCCGACCAACAATGAGCAGTTCTTC
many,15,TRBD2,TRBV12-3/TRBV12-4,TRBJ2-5,CASSSRTSGQETQYF,TGTGCCAGCAGTTCAAGGACTAGCGGTCAAGAGACCCAGTACTTC
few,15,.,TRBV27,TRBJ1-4,CASSLTRATNEKLFF,TGTGCCAGCAGTTTAACCCGGGCAACTAATGAAAAACTGTTTTTT
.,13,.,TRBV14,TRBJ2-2,CASSLLAAGELFF,TGTGCCAGCAGCCTGCTAGCCGCCGGGGAGCTGTTTTTT
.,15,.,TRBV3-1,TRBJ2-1,CASSLYSGSYNEQFF,TGTGCCAGCAGCCTATATAGCGGAAGCTACAATGAGCAGTTCTTC
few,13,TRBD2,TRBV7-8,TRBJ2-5,CASRSSGGETQYF,TGTGCCAGCAGGTCTAGCGGGGGGGAGACCCAGTACTTC
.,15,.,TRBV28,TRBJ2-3,CASRTPTEAKDTQYF,TGTGCCAGCAGGACGCCCACGGAGGCAAAAGATACGCAGTATTTT
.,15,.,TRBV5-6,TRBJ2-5,CASSLDADPGNEQYF,TGTGCCAGCAGCTTGGACGCCGACCCAGGGAATGAGCAGTACTTC
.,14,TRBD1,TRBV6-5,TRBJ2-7,CASSRGDRGHEQYF,TGTGCCAGCAGTCGAGGGGACAGGGGGCACGAGCAGTACTTC
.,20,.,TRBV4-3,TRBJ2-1,CASSQEWGLTRTHSYNEQFF,TGCGCCAGCAGCCAAGAATGGGGCTTGACGAGGACGCACTCCTACAATGAGCAGTTCTTC
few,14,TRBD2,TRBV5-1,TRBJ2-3,CASSPGTSVHTQYF,TGCGCCAGCAGCCCCGGGACTAGCGTACATACGCAGTATTTT
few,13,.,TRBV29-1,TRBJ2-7,CSVTGLGNSEQYF,TGCAGCGTTACCGGGTTGGGCAACTCCGAGCAGTACTTC
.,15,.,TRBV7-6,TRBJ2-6,CATLLQGSLANVLTF,TGTGCCACCCTCCTCCAGGGGTCATTGGCCAACGTCCTGACTTTC
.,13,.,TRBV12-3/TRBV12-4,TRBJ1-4,CASSQGPFEKLFF,TGTGCCAGCAGTCAGGGGCCGTTTGAAAAACTGTTTTTT
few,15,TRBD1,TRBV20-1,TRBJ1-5,CSAITTGAHDQPQHF,TGCAGTGCTATCACGACAGGGGCTCATGATCAGCCCCAGCATTTT
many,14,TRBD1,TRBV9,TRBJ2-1,CASNSGTGIDEQFF,TGTGCCAGCAACTCCGGGACAGGGATCGATGAGCAGTTCTTC
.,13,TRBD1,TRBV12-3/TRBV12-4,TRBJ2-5,CASNVQDRGEQYF,TGTGCCAGCAACGTCCAGGACAGGGGTGAGCAGTACTTC
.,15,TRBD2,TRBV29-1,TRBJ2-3,CSVEGAGGPGDTQYF,TGCAGCGTTGAAGGAGCGGGAGGGCCAGGGGATACGCAGTATTTT
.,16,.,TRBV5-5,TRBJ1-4,CASAKIPGQANEKLFF,TGTGCCAGCGCCAAGATACCGGGACAAGCTAATGAAAAACTGTTTTTT
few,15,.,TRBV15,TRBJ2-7,CATSRDPVGFYEQYF,TGTGCCACCAGCAGAGATCCTGTTGGGTTCTACGAGCAGTACTTC
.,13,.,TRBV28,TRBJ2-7,CASQGPNLYEQYF,TGTGCCAGCCAGGGGCCCAACCTCTACGAGCAGTACTTC
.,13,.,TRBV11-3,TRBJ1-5,CASSLGADQPQHF,TGTGCCAGCAGCTTGGGCGCCGATCAGCCCCAGCATTTT
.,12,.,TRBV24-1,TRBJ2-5,CATSGQEETQYF,TGTGCCACCAGTGGACAGGAAGAGACCCAGTACTTC
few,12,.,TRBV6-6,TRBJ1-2,CASSINNYGYTF,TGTGCCAGCAGTATCAATAACTATGGCTACACCTTC
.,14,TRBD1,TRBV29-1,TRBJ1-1,CSVEKGQGASEAFF,TGCAGCGTTGAAAAAGGACAGGGGGCTTCTGAAGCTTTCTTT
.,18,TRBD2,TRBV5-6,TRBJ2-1,CASRHGLAGGSSYNEQFF,TGTGCCAGCAGGCACGGACTAGCGGGAGGTAGCTCCTACAATGAGCAGTTCTTC
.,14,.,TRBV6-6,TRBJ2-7,CASSYGRGPYEQYF,TGTGCCAGCAGTTACGGCAGGGGCCCCTACGAGCAGTACTTC
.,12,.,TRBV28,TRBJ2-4,CASSSSFNIQYF,TGTGCCAGCAGTTCCAGTTTTAACATTCAGTACTTC
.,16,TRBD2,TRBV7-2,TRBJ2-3,CASSLNSAGVRDTQYF,TGTGCCAGCAGCTTAAATAGTGCGGGAGTAAGAGATACGCAGTATTTT
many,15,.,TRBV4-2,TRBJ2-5,CASSQQGWAEETQYF,TGTGCCAGCAGCCAGCAGGGGTGGGCGGAAGAGACCCAGTACTTC